This passage covers 15 T cell receptor beta chains from one sample sequenced in a study of blood T cell repertoires in COVID-19. Repertoires were generated with immunoSEQ multiplex PCR, while TCRdb's copy carries only in-frame clones and drops some. The data contain under 350,000 clones, approximately 90% of them singletons. Sequenced sample: peripheral blood. These receptors came from a man aged 35 to 55 with acute or convalescent COVID-19.

V gene TRBV5-4 combines with J gene TRBJ2-7; 12 bases map to TRBD2. Germline V CDR1 and CDR2: SGHNT, YYREEE (reference sequence). This CDR3 is 15 amino acids long. Trimming cost V 4 bases and J 4 bases; bases outside gene matches: 6. The CDR3 coding sequence is TGTGCCAGCAGCCTAGCCGGGACTAGCGGGTACGAGCAGTACTTC. Its translation: CASSLAGTSGYEQYF.

The CDR3, as DNA: TGTGCCTGGCAGGGGATCAAGACTGAAGCTTTCTTT. This codes for CAWQGIKTEAFF. V gene TRBV30 combines with J gene TRBJ1-1, with D possibly matching TRBD1 (6 bases). Looked up from germline, CDR1 is GTSNPN and CDR2 is SVGIG (reference sequence). Trimming took off 5 bases at V and 5 bases at J, with 12 bases between the two ends. The CDR3 totals 12 residues.

The chain combines TRBV30 with TRBJ2-3; D perhaps matches TRBD1 (5 bases). V lost 6 bases to trimming and J lost 0 bases, with 19 bases between them. The CDR3 extends over 16 amino acids. The germline V gene has CDR1 GTSNPN and CDR2 SVGIG (reference sequence). The CDR3 nucleotides are TGTGCCTGCAGGGCCCCCCGCTTTCATAGCACAGATACGCAGTATTTT. Translating it yields CACRAPRFHSTDTQYF.

The chain recombines TRBV27 with TRBJ2-3; tentatively, D is TRBD2 (7 bases). The CDR3 contains 16 residues. Germline lookup yields CDR1 MNHEY and CDR2 SMNVEV (reference sequence). Trimming shortened V by 4 bases and J by 3 bases, and 17 bases separated the two germline ends. In DNA, the CDR3 is TGTGCCAGCAGTTCACACCGGGGGGCCGGGACAGATACGCAGTATTTT. Translation gives CASSSHRGAGTDTQYF.

This clone occurred a few times. This chain uses TRBV18 with TRBJ1-1; D unclear. The V end was cut by 3 bases, the J end by 6 bases, with 14 bases between. Germline V gene data show CDR1 as KGHSH and CDR2 as LQKENI. The CDR3 is made up of 14 amino acids. The CDR3 DNA reads as TGTGCCAGCTCACCGGGTGGGTGGGGAGCTGAAGCTTTCTTT. Residues: CASSPGGWGAEAFF.

This clone was seen just once. The rearrangement uses TRBV4-1 and TRBJ1-1; maybe TRBD1 (5 bases). Trimming removed 6 bases from V and 1 base from J, with 12 bases in between. The CDR3 length is 14 residues. Germline loops: CDR1 MGHRA, CDR2 YSYEKL. The CDR3 nucleotides read TGCGCCAGCAGGGAGGGGCGGACGAACACTGAAGCTTTCTTT. This codes for CASREGRTNTEAFF.

This chain joins TRBV6-2 or TRBV6-3 and TRBJ2-1, with TRBD2 matching 9 bases. V lost 1 base, J lost 5 bases, and 6 bases stayed unmatched. The CDR3 is made up of 16 amino acids. CDR1 and CDR2 (germline): MNHEY, SVGEGT. The CDR3: CASSYLGLAVDNEQFF. The CDR3 nucleotides are TGTGCCAGCAGTTACTTGGGACTAGCCGTCGACAATGAGCAGTTCTTC.

The chain is built from TRBV15 and TRBJ2-3; 8 bases line up with TRBD2. CDR1 is LNHNV and CDR2 is YYDKDF in the germline V gene (reference sequence). This CDR3 region has 16 residues. Losses at the gene ends were 0 bases for V and 1 base for J; bases not matched to a gene: 3. The CDR3 spells CATSRDGGDGTDTQYF. The DNA for the CDR3 is TGTGCCACCAGCAGAGACGGGGGGGACGGCACAGATACGCAGTATTTT.

The V gene is TRBV9, the J gene TRBJ1-2, with TRBD1 identical over 10 bases. V shed 3 bases and J 8 bases; nucleotides not matched to a gene: 10. Germline CDR1 reads SGDLS; CDR2 reads YYNGEE. This CDR3 has 15 amino acids. The CDR3 here is CASSASGTGAGGYTF. The CDR3 DNA reads TGTGCCAGCAGCGCCTCCGGGACAGGGGCGGGAGGCTACACCTTC.

This clone was counted a single time. This chain connects TRBV11-2 to TRBJ1-1; maybe TRBD1 (5 bases). The germline V gene has CDR1 SGHAT and CDR2 FQNNGV. This CDR3 has 19 residues. V was clipped by 2 bases and J by 2 bases, with 24 bases between them. The chain's CDR3 is CASSLQRFLTGATNTEAFF. The CDR3 DNA reads TGTGCCAGCAGCTTACAGAGGTTTCTTACAGGTGCTACAAACACTGAAGCTTTCTTT. Full variable domain (rest looked up from reference TRBV11-2 and TRBJ1-1): EAGVAQSPRYKIIEKRQSVAFWCNPISGHATLYWYQQILGQGPKLLIQFQNNGVVDDSQLPKDRFSAERLKGVDSTLKIQPAKLEDSAVYLCASSLQRFLTGATNTEAFFGQGTRLTVV.

This chain joins TRBV5-4 and TRBJ2-7, with 8 bases matching TRBD1. The germline CDR1 and CDR2 sequences are SGHNT and YYREEE (reference sequence). The CDR3 consists of 15 residues. The V gene end was trimmed by 4 bases and the J gene end by 0 bases; junction bases not matched to a gene: 6. CDR3 DNA sequence: TGTGCCAGCAGCGAGGGACAGGCGTTCTCCTACGAGCAGTACTTC. Translated: CASSEGQAFSYEQYF.

The chain has TRBV5-1 and TRBJ1-1, with a weak D call TRBD1 (5 bases). Germline values: CDR1 SGHRS, CDR2 YFSETQ. This CDR3 spans 16 amino acids. V was pared by 4 bases and J by 3 bases, with 19 bases between. CDR3 protein: CASSLQPRGADTEAFF. As DNA, the CDR3 is TGCGCCAGCAGCCTCCAGCCAAGGGGCGCGGACACTGAAGCTTTCTTT.

The genes are TRBV10-1 and TRBJ2-3; 8 bases align to TRBD1. Losses at the gene ends were 2 bases for V and 3 bases for J; bases not matched to a gene: 1. The V gene's germline CDR1 is WNHNN and CDR2 SYGVQD (reference sequence). The length of the CDR3 is 14 residues. The CDR3 loop is CASSEDRGTDTQYF. Written as DNA, the CDR3 is TGCGCCAGCAGTGAGGACAGGGGAACAGATACGCAGTATTTT.

This clone is a singleton in its sample. The chain is built from TRBV29-1 and TRBJ2-3; 7 bases agree with TRBD2. The CDR3 is 19 amino acids. From germline, CDR1 is SQVTM and CDR2 ANQGSEA. V lost 2 bases, J lost 2 bases, and 19 bases stayed unmatched. The CDR3 DNA is TGCAGCGTTGAAATCAGAGAGGTGGCGCGGGGGTCCGTCACAGATACGCAGTATTTT. Translating it yields CSVEIREVARGSVTDTQYF.

This clone was detected once. DNA of the CDR3: TGCAGCCCTGTCTCTCCTACAGATACGCAGTATTTT. It specifies CSPVSPTDTQYF. The genes are TRBV29-1 and TRBJ2-3; no firm D call. The length of the CDR3 is 12 residues. Trimming cost V 8 bases and J 3 bases, with 12 bases left between them. The germline gives CDR1 SQVTM, CDR2 ANQGSEA.